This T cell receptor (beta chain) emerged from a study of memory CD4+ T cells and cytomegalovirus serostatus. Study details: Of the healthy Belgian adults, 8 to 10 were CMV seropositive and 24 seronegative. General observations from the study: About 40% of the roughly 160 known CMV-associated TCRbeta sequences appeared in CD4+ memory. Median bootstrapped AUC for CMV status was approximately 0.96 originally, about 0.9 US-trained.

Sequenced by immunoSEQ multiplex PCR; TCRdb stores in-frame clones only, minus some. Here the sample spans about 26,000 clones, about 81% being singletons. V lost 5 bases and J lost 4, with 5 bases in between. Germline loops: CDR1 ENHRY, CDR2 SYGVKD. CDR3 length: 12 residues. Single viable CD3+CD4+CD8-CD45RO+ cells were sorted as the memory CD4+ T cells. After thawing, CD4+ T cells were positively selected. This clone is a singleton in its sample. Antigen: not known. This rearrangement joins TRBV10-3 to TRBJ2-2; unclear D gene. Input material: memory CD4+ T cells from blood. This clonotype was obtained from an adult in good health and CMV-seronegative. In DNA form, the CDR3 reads TGTGCCATCAGTCAGAGCACCGGGGAGCTGTTTTTT. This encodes CAISQSTGELFF.